This TCR beta chain derives from a study of T-cell memory formation after mild COVID-19. Findings and caveats of the study: Memory sampled before infection contained some responding clones, suggesting cross-reactive memory joined. For contracting clones, CD4+ ones sat mainly in CM and EM, CD8+ in EMRA. There was a balanced CD4/CD8 profile in clones contracting day 15 to 85, and later expanders leaned CD4+.

About this clonotype itself: Its antigen is still unknown.

Sample barcodes and UMIs were carried by the TCR alpha and TCR beta cDNA libraries that 5'RACE generated with constant-segment primers. TCRdb fed the 5' RACE reads into MiXCR, producing one record per CDR3 protein. The top ten clones hold around 11% of a sample with roughly 580,000 distinct CDR3 sequences, under 20% of them seen once. Material for sequencing was PBMCs or a T cell subset sorted from them (not recorded which). The sequence was obtained from an adult woman who had mild COVID-19 (a few samples of this study predate the infection). Cell type and time point are not known.

The DNA of the CDR3 is TGTGCCAGTATGGGGACGAACACCGGGGAGCTGTTTTTT. It yields the protein CASMGTNTGELFF. The rearrangement joins TRBV6-5 to TRBJ2-2, with unresolved D. The CDR3 contains 13 residues. The V gene's germline CDR1 is MNHEY and CDR2 SVGAGI. V shed 9 bases and J shed 0 bases, with 8 bases lying between them.